What follows is one TCR beta chain and its context. It has no known antigen specificity. No much larger clone is present one base from it, and per-base qualities are unavailable. For sequencing of the TCRbeta CDR3 region, genomic DNA was extracted from the sorted cells. The immunoSEQ Assay was used to sequence the TCRbeta CDR3 regions. Imported from immuneACCESS, the table was reduced by TCRdb to in-frame sequences with V and J called. These copies leave out some clones; in studies compared against another copy, an unresolved V gene accounts for under half, and the cause of the remainder is not known. The sample table holds under 80,000 clones, of which approximately 86% were seen once. The ten largest clones represent approximately 0.7% of the sample. The data are from a study of OX40 agonist ivuxolimab in advanced cancers. A note on the overall study: Ivuxolimab was a fully human IgG2 agonistic monoclonal antibody targeting the costimulatory receptor OX40 (CD134). Intravenous ivuxolimab was administered to patients every 2 weeks at six dose levels: 0.01, 0.1, 0.3, 1.5, 3 and 10 mg/kg. Among the 52 dose-escalation patients, roughly 20 had hepatocellular carcinoma, about 15 melanoma, 9 renal cell carcinoma and 9 head and neck cancer. The dose-escalation cohort was roughly 83% male with a mean age of approximately 60 years, ranging from roughly 20 to 80. Patients were allowed to have had prior anti-PD-1, anti-PD-L1 or anti-CTLA-4 therapy, and about 40% of the dose-escalation patients had been treated with checkpoint inhibitors. Partial responses occurred in three dose-escalation patients, of whom one had hepatocellular carcinoma and two had cutaneous melanoma. The point of sequencing TCRbeta in the periphery was to test whether ivuxolimab changed TCR sequence diversity and drove clonal T-cell expansion. The paper reports the monotherapy dose-escalation portion (N of about 50 patients) of the phase I ivuxolimab trial.

What the authors observed across the whole study: After ivuxolimab, expanded clones were on average more numerous among CD8+ T cells than among CD4+ T cells. Low levels of normalized T-cell clonal expansion were also seen in some nonresponding patients. In the 0.1-3.0 mg/kg groups, partial responders had among the lowest normalized peripheral clonal expansion, particularly in CD8+ T cells. At doses of 0.1 to 3.0 mg/kg, clonal expansion of both CD4+ and CD8+ blood T cells was observed from baseline to week 6. Which antigens the clonally expanded peripheral T cells were specific for was not determined.

V is cut back by 2 bases and J by 2 bases, with 3 bases in the junction unmatched. CDR1 and CDR2 are drawn from the germline V gene: MGHRA, YSYEKL. The CDR3, from cysteine to phenylalanine, totals 16 residues. The read is trimmed to its CDR3 DNA, 48 bases read in frame from base 1. Patients with a history of autoimmune disease or receiving systemic immunosuppression were excluded from the trial. Peripheral blood for TCR sequencing was collected from all dose cohorts at baseline, on cycle 4 day 1, and on cycle 7 day 1. Samples were obtained from an open-label, multicenter, first-in-human phase I dose-escalation trial of ivuxolimab. The trial enrolled adults with locally advanced or metastatic head and neck squamous cell, hepatocellular, melanoma or renal cell carcinoma. CD4+ and CD8+ T cells were sorted separately from peripheral blood before TCR sequencing.

The clonotype originates from an adult with an advanced solid tumor such as melanoma, head and neck, liver or kidney cancer. This chain is built from TRBV4-1 and TRBJ2-1, with TRBD2 identical over 10 junction bases. The material was CD4+ or CD8+ T cells sorted from blood, obtained in a trial of the OX40 agonist ivuxolimab. This receptor has the CDR3 CASSQRTSGTYNEQFF. The DNA sequence is TGCGCCAGCAGCCAACGGACTAGCGGAACCTACAATGAGCAGTTCTTC.